This T cell receptor (beta chain) was sequenced in a study of cytomegalovirus exposure and HLA in healthy donors. Overall study results and limits: Published work reported that the classifier diagnosed cytomegalovirus status with high specificity and sensitivity. In the approximately 120 validation repertoires, a later analysis found that first-cohort TCR clusters tended to co-occur.

Profiled with immunoSEQ multiplex PCR; TCRdb holds only in-frame clones, not every one. This table has around 300,000 clones, roughly 85% appearing once. CDR3 length: 15 amino acids. Germline CDR1 is SNHLY and CDR2 is FYNNEI. The V and J ends lost 2 bases and 0 bases respectively, with 11 bases between them. To note about this clone: As yet, its antigen is unknown.

Sequencing was done on a sample of PBMCs. The chain joins TRBV2 to TRBJ2-7; no firm D call. The TCR sequence derives from a woman aged 18-30 years in good health and CMV-seronegative. Here the CDR3 reads CASSEIVIPSYEQYF. As DNA, the CDR3 is TGTGCCAGCAGTGAAATAGTAATCCCCTCCTACGAGCAGTACTTC. Full variable domain (rest looked up from reference TRBV2 and TRBJ2-7): EPEVTQTPSHQVTQMGQEVILRCVPISNHLYFYWYRQILGQKVEFLVSFYNNEISEKSEIFDDQFSVERPDGSNFTLKIRSTKLEDSAMYFCASSEIVIPSYEQYFGPGTRLTVT.